The source of this T cell receptor (beta chain) is a study of long-term antiretroviral therapy in people with HIV. General study findings and limits: An increase in diversity followed ART, yet levels stayed below transplant donor controls. HIV repertoires had narrower CDR3 length ranges than controls.

Going into DNA extraction, samples held roughly 0.9-11 million cryopreserved PBMC. As regards this clone: No antigen is known for it.

The libraries were made with immunoSEQ v3.0 at survey level. The target of sequencing was about 35,000-50,000 T-cell genomes per sample. The data were produced by immunoSEQ multiplex PCR, yet TCRdb's version contains in-frame clones alone and is incomplete. The table shows about 16,000 clones, with about 80% occurring only once. This sequence originates from a woman between 45 and 65 years old with HIV. The specimen comprised unsorted PBMCs, sampled 1.5 years before starting antiretroviral therapy.

The CDR3 here is CASRGEGINQPQHF. The CDR3 nucleotides are TGCGCCAGCAGGGGAGAGGGGATAAACCAGCCCCAGCATTTT. J is TRBJ1-5 and V is TRBV10-2; D perhaps matches TRBD1 (5 bases). Germline V gene sequence: CDR1 WSHSY, CDR2 SAAADI. The CDR3 is 14 residues long. V was cut by 6 bases and J by 7 bases, with 16 bases left in between.